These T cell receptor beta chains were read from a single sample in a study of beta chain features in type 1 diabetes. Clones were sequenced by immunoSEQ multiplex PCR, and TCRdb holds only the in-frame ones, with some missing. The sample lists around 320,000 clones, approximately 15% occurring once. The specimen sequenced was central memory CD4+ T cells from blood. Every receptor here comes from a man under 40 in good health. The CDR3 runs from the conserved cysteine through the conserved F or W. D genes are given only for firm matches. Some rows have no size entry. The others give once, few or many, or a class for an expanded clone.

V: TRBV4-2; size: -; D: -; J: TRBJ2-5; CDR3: CASSQERRTQYF; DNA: TGTGCCAGCAGCCAAGAGAGGAGGACCCAGTACTTC
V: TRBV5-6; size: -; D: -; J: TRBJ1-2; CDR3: CASSLVGKAPGGYTF; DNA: TGTGCCAGCAGCTTGGTTGGCAAGGCCCCGGGGGGCTACACCTTC
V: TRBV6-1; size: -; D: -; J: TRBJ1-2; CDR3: CASMRELGGYTF; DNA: TGTGCCAGCATGAGGGAACTCGGTGGCTACACCTTC
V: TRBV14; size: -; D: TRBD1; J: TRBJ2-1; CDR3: CASSQGPETGISSYNEQFF; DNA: TGTGCCAGCAGCCAAGGCCCAGAGACAGGGATTAGCTCCTACAATGAGCAGTTCTTC
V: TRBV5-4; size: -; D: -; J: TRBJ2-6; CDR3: CASSQPGANVLTF; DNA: TGTGCCAGCAGCCAGCCTGGGGCCAACGTCCTGACTTTC
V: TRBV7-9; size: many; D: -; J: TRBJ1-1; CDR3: CASSPSGFTEAFF; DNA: TGTGCCAGCAGCCCTTCGGGGTTCACTGAAGCTTTCTTT
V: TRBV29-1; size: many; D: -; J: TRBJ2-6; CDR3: CSVAGAGANVLTF; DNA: TGCAGCGTTGCGGGGGCTGGGGCCAACGTCCTGACTTTC
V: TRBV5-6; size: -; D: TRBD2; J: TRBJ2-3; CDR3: CASSLGLAGTDTQYF; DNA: TGTGCCAGCAGCTTGGGACTAGCGGGCACAGATACGCAGTATTTT
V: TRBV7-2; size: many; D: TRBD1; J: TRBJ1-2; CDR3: CASSNWDRGLYGYTF; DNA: TGTGCCAGCAGCAACTGGGACAGGGGGCTTTATGGCTACACCTTC
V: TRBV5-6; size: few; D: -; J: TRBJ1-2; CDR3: CASSQGRGRNYGYTF; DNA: TGTGCCAGCAGCCAGGGGCGGGGGCGCAACTATGGCTACACCTTC
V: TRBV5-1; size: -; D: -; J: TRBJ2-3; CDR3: CASSLGQPKDTQYF; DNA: TGCGCCAGCAGCTTGGGACAGCCGAAGGATACGCAGTATTTT
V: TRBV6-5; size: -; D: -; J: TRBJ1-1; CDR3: CASSYSGQAFF; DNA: TGTGCCAGCAGTTACTCGGGGCAAGCTTTCTTT
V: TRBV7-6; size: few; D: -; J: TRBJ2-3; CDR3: CASSLEGRMGTDTQYF; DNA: TGTGCCAGCAGCTTAGAGGGCAGGATGGGCACAGATACGCAGTATTTT
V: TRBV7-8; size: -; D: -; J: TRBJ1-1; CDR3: CASKVGKQARDTEAFF; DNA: TGTGCCAGCAAGGTGGGGAAACAGGCGAGGGACACTGAAGCTTTCTTT
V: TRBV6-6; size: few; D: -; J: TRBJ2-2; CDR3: CASSYMGGRELFF; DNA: TGTGCCAGCAGTTACATGGGGGGCCGGGAGCTGTTTTTT
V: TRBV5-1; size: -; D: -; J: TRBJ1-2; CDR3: CASSPGQSGGYGYTF; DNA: TGCGCCAGCAGCCCTGGACAGTCGGGAGGCTATGGCTACACCTTC
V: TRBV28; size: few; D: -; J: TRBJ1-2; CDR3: CASSTTGRLYNGYGYTF; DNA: TGTGCCAGCAGTACCACAGGGAGACTGTACAATGGCTATGGCTACACCTTC
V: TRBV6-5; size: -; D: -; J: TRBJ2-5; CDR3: CASSPGVSGTQYF; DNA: TGTGCCAGCAGTCCCGGGGTGTCGGGGACCCAGTACTTC
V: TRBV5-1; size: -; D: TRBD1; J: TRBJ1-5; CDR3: CASSLAGQGNQPQHF; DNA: TGCGCCAGCAGCTTGGCGGGACAGGGTAATCAGCCCCAGCATTTT
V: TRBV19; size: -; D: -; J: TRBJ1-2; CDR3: CATRREAPLSNYGYTF; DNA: TGTGCCACACGTAGGGAGGCACCTCTCTCTAACTATGGCTACACCTTC
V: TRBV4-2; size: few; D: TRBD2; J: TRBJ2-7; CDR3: CASSPGVGTSWVEQYF; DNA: TGTGCCAGCAGCCCGGGCGTCGGGACTAGCTGGGTCGAGCAGTACTTC
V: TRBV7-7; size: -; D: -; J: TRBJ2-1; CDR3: CASSDYNEQFF; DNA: TGTGCCAGCAGTGATTACAATGAGCAGTTCTTC
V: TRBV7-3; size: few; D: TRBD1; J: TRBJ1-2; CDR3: CASSPRGPYGYTF; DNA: TGTGCCAGCAGCCCCAGGGGGCCCTATGGCTACACCTTC
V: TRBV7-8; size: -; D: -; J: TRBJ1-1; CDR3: CASSLGTVNTEAFF; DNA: TGTGCCAGCAGCTTAGGGACGGTGAACACTGAAGCTTTCTTT
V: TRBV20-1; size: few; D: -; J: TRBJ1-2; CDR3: CSAITGTGYTF; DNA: TGCAGTGCTATTACAGGGACTGGCTACACCTTC
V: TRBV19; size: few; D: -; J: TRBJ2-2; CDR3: CASSTSRATNTGELFF; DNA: TGTGCCAGTAGTACCTCCAGGGCGACGAACACCGGGGAGCTGTTTTTT
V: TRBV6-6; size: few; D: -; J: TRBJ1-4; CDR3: CASLVQRNEKLFF; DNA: TGTGCCAGCTTGGTGCAGAGAAATGAAAAACTGTTTTTT
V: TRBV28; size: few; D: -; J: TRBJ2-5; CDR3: CASRGGGRETQYF; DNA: TGTGCCAGTAGAGGCGGGGGCCGGGAGACCCAGTACTTC
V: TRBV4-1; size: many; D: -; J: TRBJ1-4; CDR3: CASSQDGRNNEKLFF; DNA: TGCGCCAGCAGCCAAGATGGGCGGAATAATGAAAAACTGTTTTTT
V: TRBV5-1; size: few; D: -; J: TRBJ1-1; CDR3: CASSRVGSDTEAFF; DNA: TGCGCCAGCAGCAGGGTAGGGTCGGACACTGAAGCTTTCTTT
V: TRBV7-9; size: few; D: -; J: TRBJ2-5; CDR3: CASSLRGETQYF; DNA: TGTGCCAGCAGCTTACGTGGGGAGACCCAGTACTTC
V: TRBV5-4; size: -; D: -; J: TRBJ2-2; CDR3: CASSLTKWGTGELFF; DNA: TGTGCCAGCAGCTTAACTAAGTGGGGCACCGGGGAGCTGTTTTTT
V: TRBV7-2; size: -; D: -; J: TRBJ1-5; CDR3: CASSLVEDQPQHF; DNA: TGTGCCAGCAGCTTAGTAGAGGATCAGCCCCAGCATTTT
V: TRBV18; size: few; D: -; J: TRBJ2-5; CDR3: CASSPQGKETQYF; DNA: TGTGCCAGCTCGCCTCAGGGGAAAGAGACCCAGTACTTC
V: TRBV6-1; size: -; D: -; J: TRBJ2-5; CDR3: CASISGGATGAQYF; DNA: TGTGCCAGCATCTCGGGGGGCGCCACCGGGGCCCAGTACTTC
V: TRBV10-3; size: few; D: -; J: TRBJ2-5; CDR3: CAISGDSQETQYF; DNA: TGTGCCATCAGTGGGGACTCGCAAGAGACCCAGTACTTC
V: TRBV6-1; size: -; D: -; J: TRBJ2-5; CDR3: CASSEKANQETQYF; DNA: TGTGCCAGCAGTGAAAAGGCTAACCAAGAGACCCAGTACTTC
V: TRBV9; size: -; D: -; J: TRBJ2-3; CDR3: CASSADPSTDTQYF; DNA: TGTGCCAGCAGCGCCGATCCTAGCACAGATACGCAGTATTTT
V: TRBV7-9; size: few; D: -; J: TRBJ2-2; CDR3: CASSGMDTGELFF; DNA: TGTGCCAGCAGCGGGATGGACACCGGGGAGCTGTTTTTT
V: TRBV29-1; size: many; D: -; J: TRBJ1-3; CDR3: CSVEGPGARNTIYF; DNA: TGCAGCGTTGAGGGTCCGGGAGCTCGAAACACCATATATTTT
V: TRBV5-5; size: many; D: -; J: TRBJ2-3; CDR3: CASSPSVHHSDTQYF; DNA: TGTGCCAGCAGCCCGAGTGTCCACCATTCAGATACGCAGTATTTT
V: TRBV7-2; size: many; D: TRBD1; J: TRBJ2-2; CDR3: CASRTGTANTGELFF; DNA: TGTGCCAGCAGAACCGGGACAGCGAACACCGGGGAGCTGTTTTTT
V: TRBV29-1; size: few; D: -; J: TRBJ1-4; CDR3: CSARGGNEKLFF; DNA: TGCAGCGCCCGTGGAGGGAATGAAAAACTGTTTTTT
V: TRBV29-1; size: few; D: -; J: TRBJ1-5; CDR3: CSVRNSNQPQHF; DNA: TGCAGCGTTCGGAACAGCAATCAGCCCCAGCATTTT